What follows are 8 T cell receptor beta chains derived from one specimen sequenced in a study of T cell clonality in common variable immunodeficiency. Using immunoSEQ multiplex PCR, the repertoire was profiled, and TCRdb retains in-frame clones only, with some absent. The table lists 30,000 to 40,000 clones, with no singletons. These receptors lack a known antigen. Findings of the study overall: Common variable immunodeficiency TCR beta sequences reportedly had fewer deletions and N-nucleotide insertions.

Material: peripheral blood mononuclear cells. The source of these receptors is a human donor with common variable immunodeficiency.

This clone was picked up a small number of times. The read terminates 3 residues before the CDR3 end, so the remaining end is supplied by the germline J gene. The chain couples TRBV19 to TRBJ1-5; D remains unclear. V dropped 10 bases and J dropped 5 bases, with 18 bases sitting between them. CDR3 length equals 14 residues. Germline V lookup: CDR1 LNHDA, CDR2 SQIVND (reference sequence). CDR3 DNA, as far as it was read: TGTGCCACTAAGATGGAGGGTGGATATCAGCCC. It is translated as CATKMEGGYQP. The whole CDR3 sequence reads CATKMEGGYQPQHF.

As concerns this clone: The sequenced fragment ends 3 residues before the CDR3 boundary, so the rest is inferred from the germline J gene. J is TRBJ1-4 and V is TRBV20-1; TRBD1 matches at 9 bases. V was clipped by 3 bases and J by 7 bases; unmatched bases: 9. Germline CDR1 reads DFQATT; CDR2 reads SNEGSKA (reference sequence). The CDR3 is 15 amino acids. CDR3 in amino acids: CSARPMDRGSEKLFF. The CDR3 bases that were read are TGCAGTGCTAGGCCGATGGACAGGGGTTCTGAAAAA.

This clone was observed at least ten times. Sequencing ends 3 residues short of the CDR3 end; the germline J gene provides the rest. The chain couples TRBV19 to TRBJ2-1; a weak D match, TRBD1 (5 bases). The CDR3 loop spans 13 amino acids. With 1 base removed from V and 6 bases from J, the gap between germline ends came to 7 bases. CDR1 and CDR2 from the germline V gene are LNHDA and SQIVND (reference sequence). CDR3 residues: CASSIVDSNEQFF. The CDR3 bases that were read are TGTGCCAGTAGTATAGTAGACAGCAATGAG.

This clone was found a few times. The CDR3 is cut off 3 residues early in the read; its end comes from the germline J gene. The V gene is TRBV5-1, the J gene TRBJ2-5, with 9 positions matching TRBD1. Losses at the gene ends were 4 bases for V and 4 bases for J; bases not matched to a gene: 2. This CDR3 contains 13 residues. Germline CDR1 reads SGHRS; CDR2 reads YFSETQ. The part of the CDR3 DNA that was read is TGCGCCAGCAGCGAGGACAGGGGAGAGACC. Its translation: CASSEDRGET. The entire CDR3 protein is CASSEDRGETQYF.

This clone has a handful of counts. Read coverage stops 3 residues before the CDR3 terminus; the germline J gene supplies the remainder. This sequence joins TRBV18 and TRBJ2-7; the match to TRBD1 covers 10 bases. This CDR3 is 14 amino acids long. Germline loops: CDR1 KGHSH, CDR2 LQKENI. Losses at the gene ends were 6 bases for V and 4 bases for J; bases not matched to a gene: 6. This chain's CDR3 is CASSAGQGGYEQYF. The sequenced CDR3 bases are TGTGCCAGCTCGGCTGGACAGGGGGGATACGAG.

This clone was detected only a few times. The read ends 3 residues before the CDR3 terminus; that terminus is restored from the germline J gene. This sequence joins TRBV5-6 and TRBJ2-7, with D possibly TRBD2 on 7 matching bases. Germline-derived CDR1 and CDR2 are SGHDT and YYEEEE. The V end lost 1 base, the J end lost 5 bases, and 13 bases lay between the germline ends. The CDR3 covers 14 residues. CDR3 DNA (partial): TGTGCCAGCAGCTTGTTCGGGGGGCAGAACGAG. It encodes CASSLFGGQNE. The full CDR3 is CASSLFGGQNEQYF.

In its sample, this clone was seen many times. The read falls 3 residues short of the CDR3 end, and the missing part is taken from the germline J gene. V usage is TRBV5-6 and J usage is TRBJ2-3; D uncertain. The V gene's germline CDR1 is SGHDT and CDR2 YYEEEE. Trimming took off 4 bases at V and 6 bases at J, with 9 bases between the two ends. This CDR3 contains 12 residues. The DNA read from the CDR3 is TGTGCCAGCAGCCCCCTCTCGGATACG. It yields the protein CASSPLSDT. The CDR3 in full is CASSPLSDTQYF.

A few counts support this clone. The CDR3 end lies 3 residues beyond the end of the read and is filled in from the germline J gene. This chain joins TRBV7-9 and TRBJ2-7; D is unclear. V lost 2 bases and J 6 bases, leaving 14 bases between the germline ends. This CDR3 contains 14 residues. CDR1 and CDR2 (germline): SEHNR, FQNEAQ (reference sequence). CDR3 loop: CASSLLGSLGEQYF. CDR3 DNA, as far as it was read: TGTGCCAGCAGCTTACTCGGGTCCCTGGGCGAG.